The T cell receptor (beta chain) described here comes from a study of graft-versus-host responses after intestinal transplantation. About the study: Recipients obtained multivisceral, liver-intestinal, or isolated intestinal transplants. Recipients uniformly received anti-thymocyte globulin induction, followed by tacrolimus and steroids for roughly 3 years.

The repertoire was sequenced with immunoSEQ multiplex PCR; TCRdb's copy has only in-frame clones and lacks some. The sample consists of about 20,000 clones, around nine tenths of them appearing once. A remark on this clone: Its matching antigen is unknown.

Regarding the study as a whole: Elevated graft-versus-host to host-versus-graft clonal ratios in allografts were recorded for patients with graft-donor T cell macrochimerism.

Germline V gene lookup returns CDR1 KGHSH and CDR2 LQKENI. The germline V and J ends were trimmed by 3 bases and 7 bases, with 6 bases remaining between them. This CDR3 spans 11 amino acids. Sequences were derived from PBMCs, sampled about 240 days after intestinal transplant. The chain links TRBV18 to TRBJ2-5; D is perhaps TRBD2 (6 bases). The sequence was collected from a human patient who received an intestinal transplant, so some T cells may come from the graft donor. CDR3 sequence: CASSPGGTQYF. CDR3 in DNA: TGTGCCAGCTCACCCGGGGGGACCCAGTACTTC. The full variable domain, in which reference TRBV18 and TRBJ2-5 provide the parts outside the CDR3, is NAGVMQNPRHLVRRRGQEARLRCSPMKGHSHVYWYRQLPEEGLKFMVYLQKENIIDESGMPKERFSAEFPKEGPSILRIQQVVRGDSAAYFCASSPGGTQYFGPGTRLLVL.